The clone carrying this T cell receptor (beta chain) has a handful of counts. What it binds is not known. The sample comes from a study of CD8 T cells in ankylosing spondylitis. The study, taken as a whole, reports: Reportedly, significant enrichment of disease-linked clones occurred in matched ankylosing spondylitis synovial fluid. Reports of some motif variants in reactive arthritis synovial fluid and blood predate this one. Ankylosing spondylitis blood seemed to carry a telltale TCR beta motif made of several highly homologous variants. Disease-linked clones were CD8+ and relatively rare in peripheral blood.

The CDR3 runs to 14 residues. Germline CDR1 is SQVTM and CDR2 is ANQGSEA. V shed 4 bases and J shed 2 bases, with 14 bases lying between them. Via MiXCR, TCRdb re-called the 5' RACE reads, giving one row per CDR3 protein. There are 650,000 to 800,000 distinct CDR3 sequences in the sample; about 20% occur only once, and approximately 18% lies in the top ten. What was sequenced was blood, either unsorted or a sorted T cell fraction (not recorded which). The chain is built from TRBV29-1 and TRBJ1-1; D gene uncertain. This receptor was identified in a male donor with ankylosing spondylitis. The CDR3 here is CSVGITETNTEAFF. Here the CDR3 DNA reads TGCAGCGTTGGAATCACCGAGACAAACACTGAAGCTTTCTTT.